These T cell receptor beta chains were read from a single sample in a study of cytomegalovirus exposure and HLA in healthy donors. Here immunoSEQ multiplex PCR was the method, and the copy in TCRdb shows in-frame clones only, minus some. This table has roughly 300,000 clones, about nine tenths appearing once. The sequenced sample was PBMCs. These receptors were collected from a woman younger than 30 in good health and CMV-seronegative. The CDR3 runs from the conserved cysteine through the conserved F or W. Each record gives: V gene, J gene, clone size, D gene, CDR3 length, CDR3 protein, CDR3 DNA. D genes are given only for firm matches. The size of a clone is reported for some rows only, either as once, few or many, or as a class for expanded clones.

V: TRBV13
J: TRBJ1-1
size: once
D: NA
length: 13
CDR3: CASSPSQNTEAFF
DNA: TGTGCCAGCAGCCCATCCCAGAACACTGAAGCTTTCTTT

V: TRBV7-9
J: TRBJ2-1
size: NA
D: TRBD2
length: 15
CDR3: CASSVSGEKGNEQFF
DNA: TGTGCCAGCAGCGTTAGCGGGGAGAAGGGCAATGAGCAGTTCTTC

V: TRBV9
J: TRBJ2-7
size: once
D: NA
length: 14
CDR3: CASSPRQDEHEQYF
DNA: TGTGCCAGCAGCCCACGACAGGACGAGCACGAGCAGTACTTC

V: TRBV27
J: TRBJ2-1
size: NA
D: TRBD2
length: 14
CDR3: CASPGGGSYNEQFF
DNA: TGTGCCAGCCCGGGAGGAGGCTCCTACAATGAGCAGTTCTTC

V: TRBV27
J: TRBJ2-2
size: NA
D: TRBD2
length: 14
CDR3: CASSGGWVAGELFF
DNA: TGTGCCAGCAGCGGGGGGTGGGTGGCCGGGGAGCTGTTTTTT

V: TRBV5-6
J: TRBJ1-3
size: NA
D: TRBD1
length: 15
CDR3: CASSFGTGTGNTIYF
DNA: TGTGCCAGCAGCTTTGGGACAGGGACTGGAAACACCATATATTTT

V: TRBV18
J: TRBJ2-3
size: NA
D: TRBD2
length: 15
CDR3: CASSSISGLTDTQYF
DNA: TGTGCCAGCTCAAGTATTAGCGGGCTCACAGATACGCAGTATTTT

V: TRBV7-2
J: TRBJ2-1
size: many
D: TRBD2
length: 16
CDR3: CASSFASGPSYNEQFF
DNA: TGTGCCAGCAGCTTCGCTAGCGGGCCATCCTACAATGAGCAGTTCTTC

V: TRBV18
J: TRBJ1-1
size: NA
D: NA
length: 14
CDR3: CASSPLEENTEAFF
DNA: TGTGCCAGCTCACCATTAGAGGAGAACACTGAAGCTTTCTTT

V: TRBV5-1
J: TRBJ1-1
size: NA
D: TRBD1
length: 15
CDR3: CASGTGGTGNTEAFF
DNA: TGCGCCAGCGGTACAGGCGGGACAGGGAACACTGAAGCTTTCTTT

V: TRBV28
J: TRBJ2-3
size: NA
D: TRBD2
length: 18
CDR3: CASSPFTISGRAGDTQYF
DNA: TGTGCCAGCAGTCCATTTACAATCAGCGGGAGGGCCGGAGATACGCAGTATTTT

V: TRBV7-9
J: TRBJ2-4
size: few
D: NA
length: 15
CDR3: CASSFGGLAKNIQYF
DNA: TGTGCCAGCAGCTTCGGGGGTTTGGCCAAAAACATTCAGTACTTC